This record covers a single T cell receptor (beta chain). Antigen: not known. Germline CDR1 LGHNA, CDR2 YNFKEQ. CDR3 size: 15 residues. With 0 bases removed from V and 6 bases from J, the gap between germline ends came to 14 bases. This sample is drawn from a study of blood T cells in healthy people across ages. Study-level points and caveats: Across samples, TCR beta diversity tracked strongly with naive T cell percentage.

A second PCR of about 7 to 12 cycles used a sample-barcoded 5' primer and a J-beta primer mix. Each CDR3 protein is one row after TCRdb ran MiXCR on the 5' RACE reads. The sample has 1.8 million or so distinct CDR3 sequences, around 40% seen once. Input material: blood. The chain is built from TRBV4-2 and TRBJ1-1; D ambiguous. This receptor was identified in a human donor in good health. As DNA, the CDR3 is TGTGCCAGCAGCCAAGAAGGTGTGGTTACGTCTGAAGCTTTCTTT. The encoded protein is CASSQEGVVTSEAFF.